The present entry profiles one T cell receptor beta chain with its context. The table lists this clone with a few counts. No cognate antigen has been identified for it. Base-call qualities are not available, and no considerably larger clone is one nucleotide away. This sample's time point label indicates: about 25 weeks on oral tofacitinib. The treatment or condition label on this specimen signifies: oral pan-JAK inhibitor, 5-10 mg twice daily. Peripheral blood and lesional scalp punch biopsies were obtained from patients with alopecia areata. PBMCs were isolated by density centrifugation and stained for CD3, CD4 and CD8, after which CD4+ and CD8+ T cells were sorted on a FACSAria. This entry belongs to a study of CD8+ T cells in alopecia areata listed by TCRdb under 2018. The study in broad terms: The treated patients, all with moderate-to-severe alopecia areata, were enrolled in an open-label pilot trial of oral tofacitinib given at 5 to 10 mg twice daily. Tofacitinib was given for 6 to 18 months, followed by 6 months of follow-up off drug to assess delayed response and recurrence. Disease severity in treated patients was measured with the SALT score, which quantifies the percentage of affected scalp surface area. High-throughput TCRbeta sequencing was used to examine T cell clonal expansion in alopecia areata in both the C3H/HeJ mouse model and human patients. On the human side, TCRbeta sequencing was run on scalp tissue and on sorted CD4+ and CD8+ peripheral blood T cells from healthy controls and from alopecia areata patients with either patchy or totalis/universalis disease. Biopsies were taken from tofacitinib-treated patients at baseline and at 4 and 24 weeks of treatment, and a later scalp biopsy was taken in several of the tofacitinib-treated patients. Clonality in the scalp was compared among normal scalp (n=4), patchy alopecia areata scalp (n=8), and alopecia totalis/universalis scalp (n=8). RNA came from the PAXgene miRNA kit for fixed scalp, the miRNeasy kit for PBMCs, and the RNeasy kit for mouse skin. TCRbeta CDR3 regions were amplified by immunoSEQ multiplex PCR using 35 Vbeta forward and 13 Jbeta reverse primers.

Broad study findings and their caveats: Compared with mice, TCR sequences shared between patients were less clear, possibly partly because of HLA diversity across the patient population. Because the treated cohort was small and included a single nonresponder, larger studies are needed to assess links between baseline CD8+ expansion and response. Scalp clonality and the number of expanded CD8+ clones among the top 100 scalp clones were significantly decreased by tofacitinib. Unlike mouse skin, where gammadelta T cells dominate, normal human skin contains resident alphabeta T cells that get sequenced too, which complicates analysis of the scalp TCR repertoire. Compared with normal scalp, lesional scalp had higher clonality and more expanded CD8+ clones, particularly in alopecia totalis/universalis, a pattern that suggests antigenic drive. During tofacitinib treatment, many expanded lesional clones remained in scalp and blood, and this persistence may partly explain relapse after treatment is stopped.

V is pruned by 2 bases and J by 3 bases, leaving 8 bases of the junction without a gene match. The CDR3 spans 17 residues, from the cysteine through the phenylalanine. Just CDR3 DNA is preserved here, 51 bases in frame from base 1. The library was built by means of the immunoSEQ multiplex PCR assay. To provide template for TCR sequencing, every sample had RNA extracted and reverse transcribed into cDNA. First-strand cDNA was synthesized with SuperScript III using a 2:1 mix of oligo-dT and random hexamers. A synthetic immune receptor repertoire was used to measure amplification bias, and any remaining bias was corrected computationally. Regarding the original processing steps: Raw reads were preprocessed to remove errors, and CDR3 was defined by IMGT conventions from the conserved cysteine to phenylalanine. Clonality was computed by normalizing Shannon entropy by log2 of the number of productive unique TCRs and subtracting the result from 1. Scalp TCRbeta sequences were cross-referenced with sorted blood CD4 and CD8 repertoires so that the CD4 or CD8 identity of scalp clones could be inferred. TCRdb mirrors the immuneACCESS table, restricted to in-frame sequences. Some clones are absent from its copies; in checked studies, under half trace to an unresolved V gene, and the reason for the others is unknown. V and J calls and clone size are given by that table; D and trimming were obtained from the DNA. Here the sample has roughly 190,000 clones; approximately 61% occur a single time. Together, the top ten hold 1% of the sample.

This TCR came from a human donor with alopecia areata. The V and J genes are TRBV23-1 and TRBJ1-2; the junction holds 11 bases that match TRBD1. TRBV23-1 is flagged as an ORF with uncertain function. The specimen comprised CD4+ T cells sorted from blood, sampled at week 24, from a patient treated with tofacitinib. The base sequence is TGCGCCAGCAGTCAACGGACAGGGGGCCCTAGGGACTATGGCTACACCTTC. The encoded protein is CASSQRTGGPRDYGYTF.